This TCR beta chain comes out of a study of cytomegalovirus exposure and HLA in healthy donors. Germline lookup yields CDR1 SGHTA and CDR2 FQGNSA. The CDR3 loop spans 15 amino acids. Between the trimmed V and J ends, which lost 5 bases and 6 bases, there was a span of 20 bases. PCR primers comprised 60 Vbeta and 13 Jbeta primers. Original handling: Among the unique TCR beta chains that a later analysis counted, about 86 million in all, roughly 11 million were shared. Assay used: immunoSEQ multiplex PCR; TCRdb lists only in-frame clones, some missing. The D gene and trimming were derived from the DNA, and the V and J assignments and clone size from that table. This sample lists fewer than 200,000 clones; its ten largest clones have approximately 6.4%.

Sequenced: PBMCs. This chain links TRBV7-2 with TRBJ2-7, with D tentatively TRBD1 (6 bases). The receptor was derived from a man younger than 40 in good health and CMV-seronegative. The CDR3 DNA sequence: TGTGCCAGCAGCGTCCAACAGGGAACCGGGTCCGAGCAGTACTTC. It translates to CASSVQQGTGSEQYF.